This entry describes one TCR beta chain. TCRdb reprocessed the PCR reads via MiXCR and lists one record per CDR3 protein. The table shows more than 70,000 distinct CDR3 sequences, with roughly 52% occurring only once. The sample comes from a study of CDR3 diversity in severe acne. Germline V gene lookup returns CDR1 SEHNR and CDR2 FQNEAQ (reference sequence). The length of the CDR3 is 13 residues. Trimming stripped 5 bases from V and 4 bases from J, with 11 bases between. The rearrangement joins TRBV7-9 to TRBJ1-2; D ambiguous. Input material: blood. The receptor's source is a male donor in good health, serving as a control. DNA of the CDR3: TGTGCCAGCAGCAGGCGGCAGGTCTATGGCTACACCTTC. It encodes CASSRRQVYGYTF.